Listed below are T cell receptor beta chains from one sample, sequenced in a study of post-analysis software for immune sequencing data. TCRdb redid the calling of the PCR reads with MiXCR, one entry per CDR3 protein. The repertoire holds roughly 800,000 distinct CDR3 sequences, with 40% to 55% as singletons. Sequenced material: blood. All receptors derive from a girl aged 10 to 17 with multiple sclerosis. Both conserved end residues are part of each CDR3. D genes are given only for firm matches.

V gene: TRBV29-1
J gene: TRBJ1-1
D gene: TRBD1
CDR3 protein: CSGRTGGNTEAFF

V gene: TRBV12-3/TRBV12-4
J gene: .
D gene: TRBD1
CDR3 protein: CASSLSGTGRPYEQYF

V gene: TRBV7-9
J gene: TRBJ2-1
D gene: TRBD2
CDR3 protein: CASRFLGGNEQFF

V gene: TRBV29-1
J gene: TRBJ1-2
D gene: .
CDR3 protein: CSVRRGWDYGYTF

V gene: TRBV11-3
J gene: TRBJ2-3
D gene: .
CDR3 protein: CASRGVGTDTQYF

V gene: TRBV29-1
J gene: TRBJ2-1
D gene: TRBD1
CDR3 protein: CSVDLRTGWFTYNEQFF

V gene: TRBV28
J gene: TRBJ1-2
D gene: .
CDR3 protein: CASSLRRGSDGYTF

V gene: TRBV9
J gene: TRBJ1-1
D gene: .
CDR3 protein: CASSPRIRNTEAFF

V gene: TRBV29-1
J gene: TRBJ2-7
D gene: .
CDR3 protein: CSVEEGHPVGEQYF

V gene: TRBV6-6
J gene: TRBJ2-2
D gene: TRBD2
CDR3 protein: CASTHGQDGRGGELFF

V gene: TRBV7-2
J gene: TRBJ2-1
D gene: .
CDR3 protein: CASAQGDLRDEQFF

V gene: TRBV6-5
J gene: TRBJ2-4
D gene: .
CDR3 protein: CASRLDGDPNIQYF

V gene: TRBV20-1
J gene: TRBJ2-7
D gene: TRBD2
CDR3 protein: CSALRGTSGSYEQYF

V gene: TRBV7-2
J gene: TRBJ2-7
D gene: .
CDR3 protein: CASSLAPSQTYEQYF

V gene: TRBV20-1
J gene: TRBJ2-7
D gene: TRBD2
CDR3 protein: CSARLASEQYF

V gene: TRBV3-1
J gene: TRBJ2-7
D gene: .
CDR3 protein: CASSQVWDEQYF

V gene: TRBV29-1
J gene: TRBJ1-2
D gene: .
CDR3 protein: CSVGADSSYGYTF

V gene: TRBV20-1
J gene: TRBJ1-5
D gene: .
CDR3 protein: CSASGPHGQPQHF

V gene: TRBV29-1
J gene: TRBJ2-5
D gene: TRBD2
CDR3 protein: CSVEAGGLKTQYF

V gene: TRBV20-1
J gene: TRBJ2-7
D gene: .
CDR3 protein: CSARDVASSYEQYF

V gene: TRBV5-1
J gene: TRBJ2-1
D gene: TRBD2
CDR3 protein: CASSLALRGLAGGPSSNEQFF

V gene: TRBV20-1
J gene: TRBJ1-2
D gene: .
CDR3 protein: CSASMWYGYTF

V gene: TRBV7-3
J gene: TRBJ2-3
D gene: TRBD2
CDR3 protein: CASSLVAGPQGATQYF

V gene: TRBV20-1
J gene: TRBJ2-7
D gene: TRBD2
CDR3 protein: CSARERGAGGKEQYF

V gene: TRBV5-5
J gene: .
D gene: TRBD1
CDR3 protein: CASSLTGVVYEQYF

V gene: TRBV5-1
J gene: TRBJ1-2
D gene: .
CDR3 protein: CASGKSLQGGYYGHTF